Shown below are 16 T cell receptor beta chains from a single sample sequenced in a study of CD8 T cells in Susac syndrome. Random hexamers were used to reverse transcribe the RNA input (about 0.5 to 1 ug). TCRdb re-called the immunoSEQ multiplex PCR reads with MiXCR, one entry per CDR3 protein. The top ten clones hold about 0.1% of a sample with 170,000 or so distinct CDR3 sequences, 85% to 95% of them seen once. Input material: CD4+ T cells from PBMCs. The source of these receptors is a human donor with Susac syndrome.

The CDR3 DNA reads as TGTGCCAGCTCACCAGGGAATCAGCCCCAGCATTTT. It is translated as CASSPGNQPQHF. V and J are TRBV18 and TRBJ1-5, with D hard to call. This CDR3 region has 12 residues. V was pared by 2 bases and J by 4 bases, with 3 bases between. Germline CDR1 is KGHSH and CDR2 is LQKENI.

The chain employs TRBV20-1 and TRBJ1-1; D is unclear. Germline loops: CDR1 DFQATT, CDR2 SNEGSKA (reference sequence). V lost 5 bases to trimming and J lost 4 bases, with 14 bases between them. CDR3 length: 13 amino acids. DNA of the CDR3: TGCAGTGCTGAATGGGAGGTGAGCACTGAAGCTTTCTTT. It specifies CSAEWEVSTEAFF.

The rearrangement links TRBV2 to TRBJ1-2, with 9 nucleotides matching TRBD1. The germline V gene has CDR1 SNHLY and CDR2 FYNNEI. This CDR3 region has 12 residues. V lost 6 bases and J lost 8; bases outside the gene matches: 4. CDR3 amino acids: CASSMGQGGYTF. CDR3 in DNA: TGTGCCAGCAGCATGGGACAGGGCGGCTACACCTTC. The complete variable domain, with remaining parts taken from reference TRBV2 and TRBJ1-2, reads EPEVTQTPSHQVTQMGQEVILRCVPISNHLYFYWYRQILGQKVEFLVSFYNNEISEKSEIFDDQFSVERPDGSNFTLKIRSTKLEDSAMYFCASSMGQGGYTFGSGTRLTVV.

Only one count was recorded for this clonotype. The V call is TRBV7-2, the J call TRBJ2-3; 9 positions agree with TRBD2. The germline CDR1 and CDR2 sequences are SGHTA and FQGNSA. V was clipped by 8 bases and J by 0 bases; unmatched bases: 15. The CDR3 spans 18 residues. The CDR3 DNA sequence: TGTGCCAGCGGCGCCCAGGCCAGCGGGGGGCCTAGCACAGATACGCAGTATTTT. Its translation: CASGAQASGGPSTDTQYF.

This chain joins TRBV3-1 and TRBJ2-3; 7 nucleotides agree with TRBD1. Germline CDR1 LGHDT, CDR2 YNNKEL (reference sequence). Unmatched junction bases numbered 8, after V lost 3 bases and J lost 2 bases. The CDR3 is 16 residues long. The CDR3 spells CASSQYQQGITDTQYF. DNA for the CDR3: TGTGCCAGCAGCCAGTACCAACAGGGGATCACAGATACGCAGTATTTT.

The chain recombines TRBV6-5 with TRBJ1-3; D gene uncertain. Germline loops: CDR1 MNHEY, CDR2 SVGAGI. The CDR3 consists of 14 residues. V was trimmed by 6 bases and J by 1 base, leaving 10 bases between them. CDR3 residues: CASSQRASGNTIYF. DNA of the CDR3: TGTGCCAGCAGCCAAAGGGCTTCTGGAAACACCATATATTTT.

The chain joins TRBV9 to TRBJ2-1; 8 bases agree with TRBD2. This CDR3 is built from 12 residues. With V trimmed by 0 bases and J by 13 bases, 3 bases remained unmatched. Germline CDR1 reads SGDLS; CDR2 reads YYNGEE. In nucleotides, the CDR3 is TGTGCCAGCAGCGTAGAAAGCGGGAGACAGTTCTTC. Its translation is CASSVESGRQFF.

The chain joins TRBV3-1 to TRBJ1-1; no clear D gene. The CDR3 is 14 amino acids. V dropped 3 bases and J dropped 2 bases, with 10 bases sitting between them. Germline V lookup: CDR1 LGHDT, CDR2 YNNKEL (reference sequence). Here the CDR3 DNA reads TGTGCCAGCAGCCAGACCGGGAGAAACACTGAAGCTTTCTTT. It codes for CASSQTGRNTEAFF.

J is TRBJ2-2 and V is TRBV2; D possibly matches TRBD1 or TRBD2 (6 bases each). In germline, CDR1 is SNHLY, CDR2 FYNNEI. Trimming took 8 bases from V and 0 from J, leaving 10 bases between them. The CDR3 has 14 amino acids. The CDR3 DNA follows: TGTGCCAGCGGCGGGACATCGAACACCGGGGAGCTGTTTTTT. Its protein is CASGGTSNTGELFF.

CDR3 DNA: TGCGCCAGCAGCTTGGGGATGGGGCGGAACACTGAAGCTTTCTTT. As protein: CASSLGMGRNTEAFF. The chain uses TRBV5-1 and TRBJ1-1; possibly TRBD1 for D (5 bases). There are 15 residues in the CDR3. V lost 0 bases to trimming and J lost 1 base, with 10 bases between them. Germline V gene data show CDR1 as SGHRS and CDR2 as YFSETQ.

This chain connects TRBV5-1 to TRBJ1-2; D not resolved. CDR1 and CDR2 (germline): SGHRS, YFSETQ. The V gene lost 4 bases and the J gene lost 4 bases, with 11 bases spanning the gap. The CDR3 loop spans 13 amino acids. The CDR3 is CASSRDGTYGYTF. The CDR3 DNA reads TGCGCCAGCAGCCGAGACGGTACCTATGGCTACACCTTC.

This chain uses TRBV19 with TRBJ2-7; no clear D. CDR1 is LNHDA and CDR2 is SQIVND in the germline V gene (reference sequence). This CDR3 is 13 amino acids long. V shed 3 bases and J shed 4 bases, with 10 bases lying between them. CDR3 coding DNA: TGTGCCAGTAGTATGAGTACCGGGTACGAGCAGTACTTC. Translated: CASSMSTGYEQYF.

This chain joins TRBV7-8 and TRBJ2-3, with 8 positions matching TRBD2. Trimming took 1 base from V and 4 from J; bases not matched to a gene: 10. Germline lookup yields CDR1 SGHVS and CDR2 FQNEAQ. This CDR3 spans 17 amino acids. Written as DNA, the CDR3 is TGTGCCAGCAGCTTAGTTATGAGCGGGAGTCTCGCAGATACGCAGTATTTT. Its protein is CASSLVMSGSLADTQYF.

J is TRBJ2-5 and V is TRBV30; 8 bases are a match to TRBD2. CDR3 length: 16 amino acids. Unmatched junction bases numbered 11, after V lost 2 bases and J lost 3 bases. CDR1 and CDR2 (germline): GTSNPN, SVGIG (reference sequence). The DNA for the CDR3 is TGTGCCTGGAGTCCCCCTCGGGGTAGCGGGAAAGAGACCCAGTACTTC. Translated: CAWSPPRGSGKETQYF.

This chain links TRBV5-4 with TRBJ1-1, with D unclear. Germline V gene data show CDR1 as SGHNT and CDR2 as YYREEE (reference sequence). The CDR3 consists of 12 residues. Trimming stripped 1 base from V and 2 bases from J, with 3 bases between. The CDR3 loop reads CASSLINTEAFF. CDR3 coding DNA: TGTGCCAGCAGCTTGATTAACACTGAAGCTTTCTTT.

The CDR3 here is CASKGENTEAFF. In nucleotides, the CDR3 is TGTGCCAGCAAGGGAGAGAACACTGAAGCTTTCTTT. The chain joins TRBV11-3 to TRBJ1-1; D is uncertain. Germline values: CDR1 SGHNT, CDR2 YENEEA. V was shortened by 7 bases and J by 1 base, with 7 bases between the two germline ends. The CDR3 has 12 amino acids.